Below are 5 T cell receptor beta chains sequenced from a single sample in a study of T cell responses to AZD1222 COVID-19 vaccine. Repertoires were generated with immunoSEQ multiplex PCR, while TCRdb's copy carries only in-frame clones and drops some. The table lists about 140,000 clones, over 90% of them singletons. Sequenced material: peripheral blood, taken 28 days after the second AZD1222 dose. The receptors were gathered from an adult who received the AZD1222 COVID-19 vaccine.

This rearrangement joins TRBV28 to TRBJ2-1; D gene uncertain. Between the trimmed V and J ends, which lost 5 bases and 7 bases, there was a span of 18 bases. From germline, CDR1 is MDHEN and CDR2 SYDVKM. The CDR3 contains 15 residues. The CDR3 reads CASSPSTGGRNEQFF. The CDR3 DNA follows: TGTGCCAGCAGTCCGTCGACGGGTGGCCGGAATGAGCAGTTCTTC.

The rearrangement links TRBV28 to TRBJ1-4, with D unclear. The CDR3 sequence is 11 residues long. Trimming removed 3 bases from V and 14 bases from J, with 10 bases in between. CDR1 is MDHEN, CDR2 SYDVKM, per germline. CDR3 protein: CASSFEALLFF. CDR3 bases: TGTGCCAGCAGTTTTGAGGCCCTGCTGTTTTTT.

The chain carries TRBV7-6 and TRBJ2-7; no clear D gene. Trimming pared 3 bases from V and 1 base from J, leaving 10 bases between. Germline CDR1 reads SGHVS; CDR2 reads FNYEAQ. The CDR3 consists of 14 residues. In DNA form, the CDR3 reads TGTGCCAGCAGCTTCAGCAGTGGTTCCTACGAGCAGTACTTC. Translated, it gives CASSFSSGSYEQYF.

V and J are TRBV6-1 and TRBJ2-2; D remains unclear. The CDR3 is 14 residues long. CDR1 is MNHNS and CDR2 is SASEGT in the germline V gene. Deletions cut 1 base from V and 7 bases from J, with 10 bases between. CDR3 region: CASSEGEVGGELFF. CDR3 sequence (DNA): TGTGCCAGCAGTGAAGGGGAAGTTGGCGGGGAGCTGTTTTTT.

This chain uses TRBV28 with TRBJ2-3; no firm D call. Trimming took 3 bases from V and 0 from J, leaving 7 bases between them. The CDR3 consists of 14 residues. Germline V gives CDR1 MDHEN, CDR2 SYDVKM. CDR3 sequence (DNA): TGTGCCAGCAGTTTTCTCTCTAGCACAGATACGCAGTATTTT. This encodes CASSFLSSTDTQYF.